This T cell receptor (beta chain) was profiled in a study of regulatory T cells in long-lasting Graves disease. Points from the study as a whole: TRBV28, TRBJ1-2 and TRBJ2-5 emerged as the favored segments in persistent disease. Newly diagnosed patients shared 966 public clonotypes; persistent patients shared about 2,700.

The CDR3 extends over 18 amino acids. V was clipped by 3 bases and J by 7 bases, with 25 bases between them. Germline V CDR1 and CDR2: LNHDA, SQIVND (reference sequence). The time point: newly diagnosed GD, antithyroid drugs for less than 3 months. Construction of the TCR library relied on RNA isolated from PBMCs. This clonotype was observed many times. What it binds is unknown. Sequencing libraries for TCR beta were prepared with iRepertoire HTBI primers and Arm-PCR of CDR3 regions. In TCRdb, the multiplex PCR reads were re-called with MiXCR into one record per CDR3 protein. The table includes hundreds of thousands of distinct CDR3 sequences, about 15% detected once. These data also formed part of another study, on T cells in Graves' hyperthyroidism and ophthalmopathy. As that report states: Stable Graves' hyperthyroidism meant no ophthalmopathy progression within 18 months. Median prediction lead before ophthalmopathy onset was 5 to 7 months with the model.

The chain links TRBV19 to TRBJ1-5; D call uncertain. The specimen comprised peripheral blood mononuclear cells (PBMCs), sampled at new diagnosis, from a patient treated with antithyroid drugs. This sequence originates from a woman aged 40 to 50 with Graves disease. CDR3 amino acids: CASSIFPPQVRGEQPQHF. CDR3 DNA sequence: TGTGCCAGTAGTATTTTCCCCCCCCAAGTACGGGGAGAACAGCCCCAGCATTTT.